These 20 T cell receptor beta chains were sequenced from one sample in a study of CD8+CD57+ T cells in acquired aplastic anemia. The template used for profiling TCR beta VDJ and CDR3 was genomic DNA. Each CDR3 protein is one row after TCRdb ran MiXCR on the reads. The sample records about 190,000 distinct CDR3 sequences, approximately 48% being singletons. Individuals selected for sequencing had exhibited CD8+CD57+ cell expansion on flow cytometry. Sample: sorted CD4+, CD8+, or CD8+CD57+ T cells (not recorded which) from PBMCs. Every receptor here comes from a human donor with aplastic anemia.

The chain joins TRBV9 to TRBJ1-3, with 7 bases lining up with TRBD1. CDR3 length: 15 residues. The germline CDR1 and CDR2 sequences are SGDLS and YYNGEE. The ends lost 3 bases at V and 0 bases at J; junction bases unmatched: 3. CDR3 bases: TGTGCCAGCAGCGCCCGGGACAGCTCTGGAAACACCATATATTTT. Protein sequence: CASSARDSSGNTIYF. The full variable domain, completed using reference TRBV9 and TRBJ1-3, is DSGVTQTPKHLITATGQRVTLRCSPRSGDLSVYWYQQSLDQGLQFLIQYYNGEERAKGNILERFSAQQFPDLHSELNLSSLELGDSALYFCASSARDSSGNTIYFGEGSWLTVV.

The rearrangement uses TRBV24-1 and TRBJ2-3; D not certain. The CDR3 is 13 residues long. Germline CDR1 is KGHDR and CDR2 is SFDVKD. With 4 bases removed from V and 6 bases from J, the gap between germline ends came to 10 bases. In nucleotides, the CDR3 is TGTGCCACCAGTGAGGCTCGAGCGGATACGCAGTATTTT. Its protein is CATSEARADTQYF.

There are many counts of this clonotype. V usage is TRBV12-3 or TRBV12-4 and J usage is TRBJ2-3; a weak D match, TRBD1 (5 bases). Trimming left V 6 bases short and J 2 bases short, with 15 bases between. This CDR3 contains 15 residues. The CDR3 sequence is CASRELSGHTDTQYF. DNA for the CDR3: TGTGCCAGCAGGGAGTTGTCCGGACACACAGATACGCAGTATTTT.

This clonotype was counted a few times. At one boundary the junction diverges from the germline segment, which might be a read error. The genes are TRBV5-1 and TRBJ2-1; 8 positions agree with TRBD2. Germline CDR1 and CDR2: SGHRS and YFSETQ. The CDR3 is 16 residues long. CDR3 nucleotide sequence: TGCGCCAGCAGCTTACAAGCGGGAGCGTATCACAATGAGCAGTCCTTC. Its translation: CASSLQAGAYHNEQSF.

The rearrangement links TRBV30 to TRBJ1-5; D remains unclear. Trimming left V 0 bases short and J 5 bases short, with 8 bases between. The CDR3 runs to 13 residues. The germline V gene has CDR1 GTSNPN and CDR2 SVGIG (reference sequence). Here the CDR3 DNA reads TGTGCCTGGAGTGTACGAGGGCATCAGCCCCAGCATTTT. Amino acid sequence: CAWSVRGHQPQHF.

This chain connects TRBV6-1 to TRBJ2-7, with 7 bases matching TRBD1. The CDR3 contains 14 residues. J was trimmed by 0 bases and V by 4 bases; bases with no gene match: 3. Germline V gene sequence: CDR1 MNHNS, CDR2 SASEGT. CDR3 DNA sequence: TGTGCCAGCAGTGGAGGGGACAGCTCCTACGAGCAGTACTTC. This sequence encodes CASSGGDSSYEQYF.

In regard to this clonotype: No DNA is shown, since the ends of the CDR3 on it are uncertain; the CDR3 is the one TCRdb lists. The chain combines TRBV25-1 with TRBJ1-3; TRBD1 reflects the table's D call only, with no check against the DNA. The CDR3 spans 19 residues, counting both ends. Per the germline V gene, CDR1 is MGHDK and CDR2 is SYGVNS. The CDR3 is CASSARTGNEQFFGNTIYF.

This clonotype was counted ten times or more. CDR3 loop: CASSVQGLNSPLHF. The CDR3 DNA follows: TGTGCCAGCAGCGTGCAGGGGCTTAATTCACCCCTCCACTTT. The genes are TRBV9 and TRBJ1-6, with D possibly TRBD1 on 6 matching bases. Germline assignment: CDR1 SGDLS and CDR2 YYNGEE. V lost 2 bases to trimming and J lost 6 bases, with 9 bases between them. This CDR3 region has 14 residues.

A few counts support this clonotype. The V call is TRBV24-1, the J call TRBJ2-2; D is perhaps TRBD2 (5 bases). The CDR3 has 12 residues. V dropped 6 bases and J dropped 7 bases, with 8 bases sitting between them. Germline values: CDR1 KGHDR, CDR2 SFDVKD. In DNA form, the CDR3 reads TGTGCCACCAGTAATCGGGGCGGGGAGCTGTTTTTT. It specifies CATSNRGGELFF.

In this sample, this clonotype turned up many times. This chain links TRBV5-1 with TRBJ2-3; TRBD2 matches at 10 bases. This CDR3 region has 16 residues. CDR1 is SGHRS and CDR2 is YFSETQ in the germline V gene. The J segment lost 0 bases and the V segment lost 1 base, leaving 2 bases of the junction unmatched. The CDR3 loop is CASSLLAGVSTDTQYF. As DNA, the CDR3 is TGCGCCAGCAGCTTGCTAGCGGGAGTTAGCACAGATACGCAGTATTTT.

The CDR3 here is CASSIVRETLNEQFF. The CDR3 DNA is TGTGCCAGTAGTATAGTTCGTGAGACACTCAATGAGCAGTTCTTC. The rearrangement joins TRBV19 to TRBJ2-1; no reliable D call. The V gene lost 1 base and the J gene lost 6 bases, with 13 bases spanning the gap. Germline V CDR1 and CDR2: LNHDA, SQIVND (reference sequence). The CDR3 covers 15 residues.

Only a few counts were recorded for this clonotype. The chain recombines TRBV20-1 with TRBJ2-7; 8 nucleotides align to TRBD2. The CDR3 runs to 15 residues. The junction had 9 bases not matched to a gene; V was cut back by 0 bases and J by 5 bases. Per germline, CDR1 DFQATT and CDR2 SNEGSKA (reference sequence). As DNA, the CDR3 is TGCAGTGCTAGAGAACTAGAGCGGGAGTGGCACGAGCAGTACTTC. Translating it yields CSARELEREWHEQYF.

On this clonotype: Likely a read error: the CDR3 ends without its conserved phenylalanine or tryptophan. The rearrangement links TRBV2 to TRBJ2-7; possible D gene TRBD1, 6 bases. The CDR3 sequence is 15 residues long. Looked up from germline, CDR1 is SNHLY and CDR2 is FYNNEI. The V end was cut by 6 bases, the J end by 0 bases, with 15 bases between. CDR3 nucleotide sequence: TGTGCCAGCAGAGACAGGTCCCAAAGCTCCTACGAGCAGTACTTA. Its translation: CASRDRSQSSYEQYL.

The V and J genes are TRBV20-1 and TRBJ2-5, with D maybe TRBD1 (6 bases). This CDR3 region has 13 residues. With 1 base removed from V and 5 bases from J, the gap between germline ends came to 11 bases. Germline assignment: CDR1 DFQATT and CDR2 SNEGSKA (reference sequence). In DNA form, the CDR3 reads TGCAGTGCTAGAGGGGACACGGACGAGACCCAGTACTTC. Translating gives CSARGDTDETQYF.

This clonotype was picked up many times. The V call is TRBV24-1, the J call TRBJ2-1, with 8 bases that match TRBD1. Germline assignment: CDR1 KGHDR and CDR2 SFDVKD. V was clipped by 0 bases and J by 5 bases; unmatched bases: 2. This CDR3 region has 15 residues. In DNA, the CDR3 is TGTGCCACCAGTGATTTGGGACAGGGCAACAATGAGCAGTTCTTC. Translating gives CATSDLGQGNNEQFF.

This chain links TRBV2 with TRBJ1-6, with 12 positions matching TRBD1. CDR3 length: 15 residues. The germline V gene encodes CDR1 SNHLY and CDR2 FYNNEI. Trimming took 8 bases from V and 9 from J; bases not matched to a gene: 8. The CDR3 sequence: CASDRDRGLGSPLHF. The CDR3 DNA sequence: TGTGCCAGCGACCGGGACAGGGGGCTTGGTTCACCCCTCCACTTT.

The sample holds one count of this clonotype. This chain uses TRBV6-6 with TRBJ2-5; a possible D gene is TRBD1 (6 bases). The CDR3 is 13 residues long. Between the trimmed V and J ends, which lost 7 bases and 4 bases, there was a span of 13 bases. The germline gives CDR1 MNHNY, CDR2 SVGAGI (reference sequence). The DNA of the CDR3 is TGTGCCAGCAATACAGGGTCCGTAGAGACCCAGTACTTC. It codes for CASNTGSVETQYF.

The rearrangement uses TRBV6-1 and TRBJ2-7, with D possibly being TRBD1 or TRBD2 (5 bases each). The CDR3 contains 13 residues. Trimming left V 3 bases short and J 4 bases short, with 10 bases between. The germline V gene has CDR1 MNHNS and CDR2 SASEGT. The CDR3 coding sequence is TGTGCCAGCAGTGAGGGGGATAAATACGAGCAGTACTTC. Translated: CASSEGDKYEQYF.

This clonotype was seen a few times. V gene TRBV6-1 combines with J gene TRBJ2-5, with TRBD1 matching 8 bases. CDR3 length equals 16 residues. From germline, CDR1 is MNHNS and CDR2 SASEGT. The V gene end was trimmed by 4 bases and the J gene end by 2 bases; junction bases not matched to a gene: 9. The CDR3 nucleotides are TGTGCCAGCAGTGTAGGGACCGGGACAGGTCAAGAGACCCAGTACTTC. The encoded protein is CASSVGTGTGQETQYF.

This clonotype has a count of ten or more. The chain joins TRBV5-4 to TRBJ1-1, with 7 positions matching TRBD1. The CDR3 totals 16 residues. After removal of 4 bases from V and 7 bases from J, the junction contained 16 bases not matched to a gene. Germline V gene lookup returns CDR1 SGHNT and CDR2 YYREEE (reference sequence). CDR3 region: CASSPNGNRGRSEAFF. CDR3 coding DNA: TGTGCCAGCAGCCCTAACGGCAACAGGGGAAGGAGTGAAGCTTTCTTT.